This is a list of T cell receptor beta chains from one sample in a study of technical replicates of blood from a few donors. Data came from immunoSEQ multiplex PCR; TCRdb stores just in-frame clones and leaves some out. The table has tens of thousands of clones, roughly 96% seen once. Input material: T cells isolated from PBMCs. The source of these receptors is a human donor in good health. CDR3s include the opening cysteine and the closing phenylalanine or tryptophan. Size tells how often a clone was seen (once, few, many) or the class of an expanded clone, and some rows leave it out.

J gene | V gene | clone size | CDR3 protein
TRBJ2-7 | TRBV5-4 | - | CASSSPSGSYEQYF
TRBJ2-1 | TRBV27 | - | CASSSLFNLLAGGVGNEQFF
TRBJ2-2 | TRBV19 | once | CASRQGQGANGELFF
TRBJ1-2 | TRBV25-1 | - | CASSDPDRDAMGDYGYTF
TRBJ1-5 | TRBV19 | - | CASSMAGGTNQPQHF
TRBJ2-1 | TRBV29-1 | - | CSGGLEGGDEQFF
TRBJ2-2 | TRBV6-5 | - | CASSSTGTGATGELFF
TRBJ2-5 | TRBV6-5 | - | CASTPPGGSWETQYF
TRBJ1-1 | TRBV29-1 | - | CSASGGTNTEAFF
TRBJ2-7 | TRBV15 | - | CATSRELTGSMHEQYF
TRBJ1-1 | TRBV7-6 | - | CASSPSRALRLNTEAFF
TRBJ2-3 | TRBV11-3 | - | CASSLGEADTQYF
TRBJ1-2 | TRBV19 | - | CASRSRQGRDYGYTF
TRBJ1-2 | TRBV19 | once | CASNGQGNYGYTF
TRBJ1-4 | TRBV18 | - | CASSWDRSGEKLFF
TRBJ2-5 | TRBV29-1 | - | CSVDGYLPETQYF
TRBJ2-7 | TRBV5-4 | - | CASRIDRGNYEQYF
TRBJ1-4 | TRBV13 | few | CASSSTGGREKLFF
TRBJ1-5 | TRBV7-2 | - | CASSYTGEANQPQHF
TRBJ1-2 | TRBV5-1 | - | CASRGGLDGFNYGYTF